The clone carrying this T cell receptor beta chain has ten or more counts. What it recognizes is unknown. The CDR3 length is 15 residues. Deletions cut 0 bases from V and 3 bases from J, with 12 bases between. Germline V gene sequence: CDR1 MNHEY, CDR2 SVGAGI. The data stem from a study of CD8 T cells in ankylosing spondylitis. Findings and caveats of the study: Disease-linked clones reportedly showed significant enrichment in matched ankylosing spondylitis synovial fluid.

TCRdb independently ran MiXCR on the 5' RACE reads; one entry per CDR3 protein. Of 150,000 or so distinct CDR3 sequences in the sample, about 9.9% are singletons; the top ten hold roughly 29%. The chain joins TRBV6-5 to TRBJ2-7; D possibly corresponds to TRBD2 (5 bases). This sequence was found in a male donor with ankylosing spondylitis or in good health (not recorded which). The sequenced sample was blood, either unsorted or a sorted T cell fraction (not recorded which). The CDR3, as DNA: TGTGCCAGCAGTTACTCGAGGCTAGCAGACTACGAGCAGTACTTC. This codes for CASSYSRLADYEQYF.